The TCR beta chain described here comes from a study of T cell responses to AZD1222 COVID-19 vaccine (dated by TCRdb to the early 2020s). Regarding the research as a whole: AZD1222 recipients with second doses at about 4 weeks or about 12 weeks were pooled, because spike-specific TCR depth and breadth did not differ between schedules. TCR sequencing was performed for about 240 trial participants, of whom roughly 200 were given two doses of AZD1222 and around 25 were given two doses of MenACWY control vaccine. Enrollment into the trials was organized by age into subgroups of 18-55, 56-69 and 70-plus years, and those subgroups contained approximately 160, 26 and 62 TCR-sequenced participants, respectively. Study-wide findings and limitations: Epitopes outside the regions mutated in the B.1.351 and B.1.1.7 variants were reportedly recognized by nearly half of the unique spike-specific TCRs. CD4 TCRs associated with the vaccine covered the entire spike protein, and the dominant responses were in regions 160-218 and 743-854. After two AZD1222 doses, both the breadth and the depth of spike-specific TCRs were significantly higher than at day 0 and than in MenACWY recipients. Participants were mostly white British and included more females than males, and it was suggested by the authors that clonal diversity may have been underestimated. The 56-69-year group was small, and its depth increase did not reach significance, likely because of low power. Only five or six AZD1222 recipients were SARS-CoV-2 seropositive at baseline, limiting conclusions about previously exposed vaccinees. No day 14 peak-response samples were available, so repertoires were characterized only after the peak T cell response.

The CDR3 regions of human TCRbeta chains were subjected to immunosequencing. In the source study's methods: TCRs in the repertoires were compared against a reference library of SARS-CoV-2-specific TCRs that had been generated with the MIRA antigen-specificity platform. Breadth meant the fraction of unique TCRs that were SARS-CoV-2-associated, whereas depth meant the fraction of total T cells that were SARS-CoV-2-associated. Using the MIRA data, each spike-specific TCR was assigned both to the spike region to which the TCR was reactive and to a CD4 or CD8 class. Log10-transformed breadth and depth values were compared by one-way ANOVA with Sidak's multiple comparisons tests. Not all clones reach the TCRdb copy of this immuneACCESS table, which keeps in-frame sequences only. Checked studies attribute under half of the gap to unresolved V genes and leave the rest unexplained. V, J and clone size are taken as reported in that table, and D and trimming were inferred from the DNA itself. The sample table contains approximately 110,000 clones; only one count was recorded for about 93% of them. About 2.2% of the sample rests with the top ten.

The time point tag for this specimen amounts to: baseline before first vaccination. Vaccinee samples came from UK trials COV001 and COV002, including a single-blind randomized controlled phase 2/3 trial of AZD1222 (ChAdOx1 nCoV-19) in healthy adults. Trial participant PBMC samples were collected at day 0 and day 28 after the second dose for TCRbeta chain sequencing. V is pared back by 8 bases and J by 0 bases, with 17 bases lying between the germline termini. Including the terminal cysteine and phenylalanine, the CDR3 comprises 16 residues. Only the CDR3 part of the read is kept: 48 bases, read in frame from the first base. CDR1 LGHNT and CDR2 FRNRAP were looked up in the germline V gene. Remarks on this clone: The target of this receptor is not known. Base-call qualities are not available, and no considerably larger clone is one nucleotide away.

Sample: peripheral blood, taken on day 0 of AZD1222 vaccination. Recombination linked TRBV12-5 to TRBJ1-3, with the D gene uncertain. The TCR sequence derives from an adult in good health. The CDR3 here reads CASTKPGPGSGNTIYF. The nucleotides read TGTGCTAGTACCAAACCGGGTCCTGGCTCTGGAAACACCATATATTTT.